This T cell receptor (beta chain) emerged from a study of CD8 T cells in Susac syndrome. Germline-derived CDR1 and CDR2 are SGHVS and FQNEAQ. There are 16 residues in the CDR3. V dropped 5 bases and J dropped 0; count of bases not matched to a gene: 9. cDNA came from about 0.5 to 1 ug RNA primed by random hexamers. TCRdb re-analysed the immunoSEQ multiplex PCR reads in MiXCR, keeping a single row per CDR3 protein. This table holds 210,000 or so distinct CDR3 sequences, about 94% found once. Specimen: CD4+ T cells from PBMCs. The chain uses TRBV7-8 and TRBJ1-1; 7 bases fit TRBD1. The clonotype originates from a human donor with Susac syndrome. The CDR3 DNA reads TGTGCCAGCAGCGCTAACAGGGGCTCCCTGAACACTGAAGCTTTCTTT. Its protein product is CASSANRGSLNTEAFF.